Listed below are T cell receptor beta chains from one sample, sequenced in a study of CD8+CD57+ T cells in acquired aplastic anemia. One entry per CDR3 protein, called by TCRdb with MiXCR from the reads. The sample lists about 180,000 distinct CDR3 sequences; around 50% were seen once. Sequencing was done on a sample of sorted CD4+, CD8+, or CD8+CD57+ T cells (not recorded which) from PBMCs. These receptors originate from a human donor with aplastic anemia. CDR3s include the opening cysteine and the closing phenylalanine or tryptophan. A D gene is named only where the DNA matches it firmly. Not every row has a clone size; where given, it reads once, few, many or a size class.

TGCAGTGCTAGAGATCAGCCAGCGAACACTGAAGCTTTCTTT,CSARDQPANTEAFF,-,TRBV20-1,few,TRBJ1-1
TGCAGCGTCGACCCGGGACAGGGAAGGCACCATACTGAAGCTTTCTTT,CSVDPGQGRHHTEAFF,TRBD1,TRBV29-1,-,TRBJ1-1
TGTGCCAGTAGTTCCTATAGCGGGAGCACAGATACGCAGTATTTT,CASSSYSGSTDTQYF,TRBD2,TRBV19,once,TRBJ2-3
TGTGCCAGCAGTGGGGGGGGCGCGATGAACACTGAAGCTTTCTTT,CASSGGGAMNTEAFF,-,TRBV6-1,many,TRBJ1-1
TGCAGCGGTGGGGCAGGACGCGAGCAGTACTTC,CSGGAGREQYF,-,TRBV29-1,-,TRBJ2-7
TGTGCTAGTGGTTTGTCCTGGGGGGACAGGGGGGAAGAGACCCAGTACTTC,CASGLSWGDRGEETQYF,TRBD1,TRBV12-5,many,TRBJ2-5
TGTGCCAGCAGCTTACAGGCAGGGGGCTTCGGAGCTTTCTTT,CASSLQAGGFGAFF,TRBD1,TRBV7-2,-,TRBJ1-1
TGCAGTGCTAGACCCTGGTCGTCTAGCGGGAGTGAGACCCAGTACTTC,CSARPWSSSGSETQYF,TRBD2,TRBV20-1,-,TRBJ2-5
TGTGCCAGCAGCTTAGATCGGGGGTACACTGAAGCTTTCTTT,CASSLDRGYTEAFF,-,TRBV7-6,once,TRBJ1-1
TGTGCCAGCAGTCCTTACTCACAGGGGAATGAGCAGTTCTTC,CASSPYSQGNEQFF,TRBD1,TRBV6-1,-,TRBJ2-1
TGCGCCATCAGCTTGGGTGTGTGGTTCTCAGATACGCAGTATTTT,CAISLGVWFSDTQYF,-,TRBV5-1,-,TRBJ2-3
TGTGCCAGCAGCCAAGCGGGGACGGGTGGCTACACCTTC,CASSQAGTGGYTF,-,TRBV2,-,TRBJ1-2
TGCGCCAGCAGCCAAGATATGGGGCAGCCCCAGCATTTT,CASSQDMGQPQHF,-,TRBV4-3,-,TRBJ1-5
TGTGCCAGCAGCTTTCTCCGCGGGGGGCGCCAAGAGACCCAGTACTTC,CASSFLRGGRQETQYF,TRBD2,TRBV11-2,-,TRBJ2-5
TGTGCCACCAGTGCTTTAGCGGGGGGCTCTGGCTACACCTTC,CATSALAGGSGYTF,-,TRBV24-1,-,TRBJ1-2